The clone carrying this T cell receptor (beta chain) was observed a few times. Its specificity is not known. This specimen belongs to a study of human T cells and chemical hapten exposure. Turning to the study itself: Patch tests put 0.01% DPC on the upper back, read at 6 days. General observations from the study: TCRs exceeding a frequency of 1 in 1000 stayed unchanged under DPC sensitization. In the PT1 data, expanded TCR counts showed a positive correlation with patch test score.

J lost 3 bases, V lost 6 bases, and 11 bases had no gene match. CDR1 SGHTA and CDR2 FQGNSA come from the germline V gene. The CDR3 sequence is 15 residues long. Regarding time point: patch test 3, about 24 weeks after DPC sensitization. Sample treatment: therapeutic diphenylcyclopropenone sensitization with weekly scalp DPC. Unfractionated whole blood yielded the extracted total RNA. TCRdb called the RACE reads again in MiXCR, with one record for every CDR3 protein. Seen here are 120,000 or so distinct CDR3 sequences, about 11% observed once, and the top ten hold under 2.5%. The clonotype comes from a woman aged 45-60 years with alopecia areata. Some clones in this sample may be carry-over from other donors' samples. The chain carries TRBV7-2 and TRBJ2-7; 7 nucleotides match TRBD1. The material sequenced was whole blood, taken in connection with sensitization to the hapten diphenylcyclopropenone (DPC). The CDR3 spells CASSLEQGPNYEQYF. CDR3 DNA: TGTGCCAGCAGTCTCGAACAGGGGCCAAACTACGAGCAGTACTTC.